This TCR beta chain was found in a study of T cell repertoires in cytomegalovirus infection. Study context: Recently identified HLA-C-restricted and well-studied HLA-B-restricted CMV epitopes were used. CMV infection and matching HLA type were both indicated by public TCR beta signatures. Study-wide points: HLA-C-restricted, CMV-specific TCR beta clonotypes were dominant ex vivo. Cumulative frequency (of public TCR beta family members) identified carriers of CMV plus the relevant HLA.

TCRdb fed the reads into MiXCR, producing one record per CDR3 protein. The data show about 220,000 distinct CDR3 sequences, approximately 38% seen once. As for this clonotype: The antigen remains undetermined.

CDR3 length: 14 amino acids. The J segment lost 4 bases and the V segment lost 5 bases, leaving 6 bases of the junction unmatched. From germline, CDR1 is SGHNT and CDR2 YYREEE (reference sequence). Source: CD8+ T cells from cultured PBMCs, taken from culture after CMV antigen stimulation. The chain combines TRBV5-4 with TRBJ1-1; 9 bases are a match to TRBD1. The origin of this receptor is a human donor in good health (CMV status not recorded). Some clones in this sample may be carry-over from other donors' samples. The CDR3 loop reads CASSTGGESTEAFF. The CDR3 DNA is TGTGCCAGCAGTACAGGGGGCGAATCCACTGAAGCTTTCTTT.